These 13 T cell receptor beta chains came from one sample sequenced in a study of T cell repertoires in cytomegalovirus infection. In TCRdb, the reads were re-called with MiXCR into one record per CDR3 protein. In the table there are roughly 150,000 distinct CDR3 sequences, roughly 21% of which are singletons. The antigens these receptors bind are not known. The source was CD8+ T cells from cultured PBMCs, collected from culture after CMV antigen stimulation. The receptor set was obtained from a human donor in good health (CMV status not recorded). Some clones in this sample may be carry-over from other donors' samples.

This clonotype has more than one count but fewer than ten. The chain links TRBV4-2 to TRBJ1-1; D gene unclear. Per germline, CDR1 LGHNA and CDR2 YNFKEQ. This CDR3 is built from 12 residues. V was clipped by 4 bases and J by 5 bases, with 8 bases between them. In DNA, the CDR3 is TGTGCCAGCAGCCGAGACCCAACTGAAGCTTTCTTT. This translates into CASSRDPTEAFF.

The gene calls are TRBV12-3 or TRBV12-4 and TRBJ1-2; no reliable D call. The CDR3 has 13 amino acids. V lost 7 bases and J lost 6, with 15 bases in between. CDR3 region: CASTLRVSDGYTF. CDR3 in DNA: TGTGCCAGCACCTTGAGGGTTTCCGATGGCTACACCTTC.

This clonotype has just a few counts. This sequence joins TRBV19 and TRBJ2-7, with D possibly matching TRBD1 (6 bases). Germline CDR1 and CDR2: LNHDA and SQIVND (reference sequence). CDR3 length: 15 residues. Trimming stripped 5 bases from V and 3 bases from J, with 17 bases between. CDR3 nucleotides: TGTGCCAGTAGTTGGGAAGGGGGTAATGACTACGAGCAGTACTTC. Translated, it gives CASSWEGGNDYEQYF.

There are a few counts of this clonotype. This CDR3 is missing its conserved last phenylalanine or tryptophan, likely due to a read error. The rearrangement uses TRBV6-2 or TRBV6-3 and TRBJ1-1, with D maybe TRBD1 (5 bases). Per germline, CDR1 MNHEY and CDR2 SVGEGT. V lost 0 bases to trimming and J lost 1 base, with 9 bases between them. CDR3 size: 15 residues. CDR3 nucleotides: TGTGCCAGCAGTTACTCGCGGACACCGAACACTGAAGCTTTCCTT. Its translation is CASSYSRTPNTEAFL.

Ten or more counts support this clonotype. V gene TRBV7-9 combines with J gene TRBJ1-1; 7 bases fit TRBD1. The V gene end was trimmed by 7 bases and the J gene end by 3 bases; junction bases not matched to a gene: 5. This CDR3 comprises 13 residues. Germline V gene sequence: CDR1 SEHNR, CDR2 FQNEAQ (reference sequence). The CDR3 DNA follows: TGTGCCAGCACCCGGCAGGGGGACACTGAAGCTTTCTTT. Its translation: CASTRQGDTEAFF. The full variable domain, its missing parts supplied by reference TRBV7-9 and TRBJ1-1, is DTGVSQNPRHKITKRGQNVTFRCDPISEHNRLYWYRQTLGQGPEFLTYFQNEAQLEKSRLLSDRFSAERPKGSFSTLEIQRTEQGDSAMYLCASTRQGDTEAFFGQGTRLTVV.

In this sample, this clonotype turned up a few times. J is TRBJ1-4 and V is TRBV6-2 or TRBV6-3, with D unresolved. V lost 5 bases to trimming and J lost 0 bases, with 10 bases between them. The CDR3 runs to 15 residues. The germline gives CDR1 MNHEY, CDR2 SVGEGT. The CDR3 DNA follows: TGTGCCAGCAGTCTCGATGTCTCAACTAATGAAAAACTGTTTTTT. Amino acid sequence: CASSLDVSTNEKLFF.

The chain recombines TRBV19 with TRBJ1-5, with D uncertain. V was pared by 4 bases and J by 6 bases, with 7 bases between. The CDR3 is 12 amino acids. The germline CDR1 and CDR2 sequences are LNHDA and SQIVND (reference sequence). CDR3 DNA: TGTGCCAGTAGTAATTACGGTCAGCCCCAGCATTTT. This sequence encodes CASSNYGQPQHF.

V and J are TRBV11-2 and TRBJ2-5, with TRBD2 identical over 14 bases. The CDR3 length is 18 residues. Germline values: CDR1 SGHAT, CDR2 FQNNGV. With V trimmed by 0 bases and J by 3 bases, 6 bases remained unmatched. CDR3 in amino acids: CASSLDETSGGEKETQYF. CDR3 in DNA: TGTGCCAGCAGCTTAGATGAGACTAGCGGGGGGGAAAAAGAGACCCAGTACTTC.

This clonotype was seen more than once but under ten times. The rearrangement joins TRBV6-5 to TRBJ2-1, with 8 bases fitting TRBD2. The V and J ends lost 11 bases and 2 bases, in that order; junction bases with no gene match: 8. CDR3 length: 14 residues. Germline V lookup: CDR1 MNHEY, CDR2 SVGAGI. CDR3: CAAVAGGPYNEQFF. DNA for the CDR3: TGTGCCGCGGTTGCGGGGGGCCCCTACAATGAGCAGTTCTTC.

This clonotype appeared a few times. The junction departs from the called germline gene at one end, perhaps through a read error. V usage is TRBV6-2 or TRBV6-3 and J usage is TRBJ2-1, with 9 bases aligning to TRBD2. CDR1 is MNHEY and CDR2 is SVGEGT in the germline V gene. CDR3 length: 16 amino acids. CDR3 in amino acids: CTSSLDSGGFNNEQFF. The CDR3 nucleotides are TGTACCAGCAGTTTGGATAGCGGGGGCTTTAACAATGAGCAGTTCTTC.

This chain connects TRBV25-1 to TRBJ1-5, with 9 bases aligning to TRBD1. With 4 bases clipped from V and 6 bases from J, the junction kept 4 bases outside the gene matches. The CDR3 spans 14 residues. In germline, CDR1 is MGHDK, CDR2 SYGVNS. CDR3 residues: CASSGDREIQPQHF. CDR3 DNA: TGTGCCAGCAGTGGGGACAGGGAGATTCAGCCCCAGCATTTT.

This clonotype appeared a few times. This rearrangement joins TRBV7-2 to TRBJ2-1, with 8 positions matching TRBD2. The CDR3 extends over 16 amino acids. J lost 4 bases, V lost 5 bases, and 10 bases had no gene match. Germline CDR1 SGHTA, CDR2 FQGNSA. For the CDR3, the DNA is TGTGCCAGCAGCGATCGGTCAAGCGGGAGTTACAATGAGCAGTTCTTC. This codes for CASSDRSSGSYNEQFF.

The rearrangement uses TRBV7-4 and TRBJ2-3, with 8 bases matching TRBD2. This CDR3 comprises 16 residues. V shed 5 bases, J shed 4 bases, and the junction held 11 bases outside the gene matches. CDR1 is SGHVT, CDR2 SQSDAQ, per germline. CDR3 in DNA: TGTGCCAGCAGCCCAGACCCCGCCGGGGGGGCAGATACGCAGTATTTT. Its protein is CASSPDPAGGADTQYF.